This TCR beta chain was retrieved from a study of long-term antiretroviral therapy in people with HIV. The authors ran the immunoSEQ assay, v3.0, at survey level. The assay was immunoSEQ multiplex PCR, and TCRdb's table has in-frame clones only and misses some. The repertoire holds around 20,000 clones, with around 80% as singletons. The CDR3 is 12 residues long. Trimming took 4 bases from V and 5 from J, leaving 10 bases between them. The germline gives CDR1 SQVTM, CDR2 ANQGSEA. Sequenced material: unsorted PBMCs, taken at the start of antiretroviral therapy, before treatment. V is TRBV29-1 and J is TRBJ2-3; D uncertain. The sequence came from a woman aged 35 to 49 with HIV. CDR3: CSVALAIDTQYF. The CDR3 region has the DNA TGCAGCGTTGCTTTGGCCATAGATACGCAGTATTTT.